The present TCR beta chain was sequenced within a study of OX40 agonist ivuxolimab in advanced cancers. A note on the overall study: Ivuxolimab was an agonistic, fully human IgG2 monoclonal antibody directed against OX40 (CD134), a costimulatory receptor. Of the approximately 53 patients in dose escalation, about 20 had hepatocellular carcinoma, approximately 15 had melanoma, 9 had renal cell carcinoma and 9 had head and neck cancer. Partial responses were achieved by three dose-escalation patients, of whom one had hepatocellular carcinoma and two had cutaneous melanoma. Intravenous ivuxolimab was administered to patients every 2 weeks at six dose levels: 0.01, 0.1, 0.3, 1.5, 3 and 10 mg/kg. The paper reports the monotherapy dose-escalation portion (N of about 47 patients) of the phase I ivuxolimab trial. Patients were allowed to have had prior anti-PD-1, anti-PD-L1 or anti-CTLA-4 therapy, and more than 30% of the dose-escalation patients had previously received checkpoint inhibitors. The dose-escalation cohort was approximately 83% male with a mean age of approximately 60 years, ranging from roughly 23 to 85. Peripheral TCRbeta sequencing was intended to test whether TCR sequence diversity was altered and clonal T-cell expansion was caused by ivuxolimab.

A note on this clone: It lacks a known antigen. No base-level quality is on record; no much larger clone is a single base apart.

The full study reports these points: Clonal expansion of both CD4+ and CD8+ blood T cells was observed from baseline to week 6 at doses 0.1 to 3.0 mg/kg. Low levels of normalized T-cell clonal expansion were also seen in some patients who did not respond. After ivuxolimab, more expanded clones were found on average in CD8+ T cells than in CD4+ T cells. In the 0.1-3.0 mg/kg groups, partial responders were among the patients with the lowest normalized peripheral clonal expansion, particularly in CD8+ T cells. The antigen specificity of the peripheral T cells that underwent clonal expansion was not determined.

Measured from the cysteine to the phenylalanine, the CDR3 is 15 residues long. Only the CDR3 portion is preserved as DNA: 45 bases, with reading frame beginning at the first base. V and J are trimmed by 3 bases and 2 bases, and the gene matches miss 1 base of the junction. From a lookup of the germline V gene, CDR1 and CDR2 are ENHRY and SYGVKD. Patients with a history of autoimmune disease or receiving systemic immunosuppression were excluded from the trial. Peripheral blood for TCR sequencing was collected from all dose cohorts at baseline, on cycle 4 day 1, and on cycle 7 day 1. Samples were obtained from an open-label, multicenter, first-in-human phase I dose-escalation trial of ivuxolimab. Adults with locally advanced or metastatic melanoma, renal cell, hepatocellular, or head and neck squamous cell carcinoma were enrolled in the trial. CD4+ and CD8+ T cells were sorted separately from peripheral blood before TCR sequencing.

Genomic DNA was extracted from sorted cells for sequencing of the TCRbeta CDR3 region. The immunoSEQ Assay was used for sequencing of TCRbeta CDR3 regions. The source is immuneACCESS, and TCRdb retained only in-frame sequences with V and J called. Part of the clones is not carried over; for the studies checked, unresolved V genes explain less than half of this, and the remainder is unexplained. Here the sample has some 100,000 clones; approximately 90% occur a single time. The ten biggest clones cover 0.31% of the sample. This TCR derives from an adult with an advanced solid tumor such as melanoma, head and neck, liver or kidney cancer. The source was CD4+ or CD8+ T cells sorted from blood, collected in a trial of the OX40 agonist ivuxolimab. The chain is assembled from TRBV10-3 and TRBJ2-3; 11 bases in the middle match TRBD2. For the CDR3, the sequence is CAISDSGRVTDTQYF. The nucleotide sequence is TGTGCCATCAGTGATAGCGGGAGGGTCACAGATACGCAGTATTTT.